The entry below describes one T cell receptor (beta chain). Its antigen is not known. Deletions cut 3 bases from V and 7 bases from J, with 13 bases between. CDR3 length: 14 amino acids. In germline, CDR1 is SEHNR, CDR2 FQNEAQ (reference sequence). Next came a second PCR, run for about 7 to 12 cycles, which used a sample-barcoded 5' primer along with a J-beta primer mix. TCRdb analysed the 5' RACE reads with MiXCR anew, one entry per CDR3 protein. This sample carries around 990,000 distinct CDR3 sequences, about 25% of them seen once, and the ten largest clones take 0.75%. The data belong to a study of blood T cells in healthy people across ages. Study-level results: Higher diversity, along with more naive CD4+ cells, distinguished long-lived donors from aged donors. Older individuals had lower TCR beta diversity per million T cells (the decline was roughly linear).

The same sample was also used in a study of T cells of mothers and their children. From that paper: Maternal samples each gave over 9 million TCR beta CDR3 reads, and child samples some 2.8 million each. An overlap that was slightly higher, though non-significant, was seen in related mother-child pairs versus unrelated pairs.

What was sequenced was blood. This sequence joins TRBV7-9 and TRBJ2-1; no definite D call. This TCR derives from a girl aged 2 to 9 in good health. This CDR3 reads CASSLYGLRNEQFF. The CDR3 DNA is TGTGCCAGCAGCTTGTATGGCCTCCGGAATGAGCAGTTCTTC.